Following are 2 T cell receptor beta chains from one sample sequenced in a study of vaccination effects on CD4 cells after COVID-19. In the ViraFEST assay, antigen-specific CD4+ clonotypes were identified by expansion after peptide-pool stimulation. With roughly nine days of culture completed, CD4+ T cells were isolated. Their antigens are not known. Assay used: immunoSEQ multiplex PCR; TCRdb lists only in-frame clones, some missing. This sample has some 20,000 clones, with 70% to 80% found just once. The source material was CD4+ T cells from PBMCs cultured with HCoV-229E spike peptides, sampled before COVID-19 vaccination. These receptors were obtained from a human donor who received a COVID-19 vaccine.

The rearrangement links TRBV27 to TRBJ2-3; TRBD1 matches 7 bases. Germline V gene sequence: CDR1 MNHEY, CDR2 SMNVEV (reference sequence). After removal of 6 bases from V and 1 base from J, the junction contained 10 bases not matched to a gene. This CDR3 spans 16 amino acids. CDR3 DNA: TGTGCCAGCAGCCCGACAGGGAGCGAACGCACAGATACGCAGTATTTT. It codes for CASSPTGSERTDTQYF.

This clone has a handful of counts. The chain links TRBV9 to TRBJ2-1, with D tentatively TRBD2 (5 bases). The V gene lost 3 bases and the J gene lost 0 bases, with 16 bases spanning the gap. The CDR3 loop spans 17 amino acids. Germline CDR1 and CDR2: SGDLS and YYNGEE. CDR3 bases: TGTGCCAGCAGCGCGGAGGAGTCCATTCGCTCCTACAATGAGCAGTTCTTC. Translating gives CASSAEESIRSYNEQFF.